These T cell receptor beta chains were read from a single sample in a study of blood T cell repertoires in COVID-19. Profiled with immunoSEQ multiplex PCR; TCRdb holds only in-frame clones, not every one. The data contain 400,000 to 550,000 clones, approximately 90% of them singletons. The specimen was peripheral blood. These receptor sequences come from a woman aged 25 to 45 with acute or convalescent COVID-19. The CDR3 runs from the conserved cysteine through the conserved F or W. Each record gives: V gene, D gene, clone size, J gene, CDR3 DNA, CDR3 protein. A D gene is named only where the DNA matches it firmly. The size entry is marked missing in some rows and otherwise reads once, few, many or a size class.

v_call: TRBV19
d_call: TRBD1
clone_size: -
j_call: TRBJ2-7
cdr3_nt: TGTGCCAGTAGCACCCAGGGGGAGACGGTATACGAGCAGTACTTC
cdr3_aa: CASSTQGETVYEQYF

v_call: TRBV29-1
d_call: -
clone_size: -
j_call: TRBJ2-5
cdr3_nt: TGCAGCGTTGGGGGACAACTCACACAAGAGACCCAGTACTTC
cdr3_aa: CSVGGQLTQETQYF

v_call: TRBV7-3
d_call: -
clone_size: -
j_call: TRBJ1-6
cdr3_nt: TGTGCCAGCAGCCCGGGACTGGGATCACCCCTCCACTTT
cdr3_aa: CASSPGLGSPLHF

v_call: TRBV5-5
d_call: -
clone_size: -
j_call: TRBJ1-2
cdr3_nt: TGTGCCAGCAGCTTTGAGGGGGTTTACTATGGCTACACCTTC
cdr3_aa: CASSFEGVYYGYTF

v_call: TRBV7-9
d_call: -
clone_size: -
j_call: TRBJ1-3
cdr3_nt: TGTGCCAGCAGCTTAGCCGTTTCTGGAAACACCATATATTTT
cdr3_aa: CASSLAVSGNTIYF

v_call: TRBV29-1
d_call: TRBD2
clone_size: -
j_call: TRBJ2-3
cdr3_nt: TGCAGCGACATAACTAGCGGGAGCCTCTTAGATACGCAGTATTTT
cdr3_aa: CSDITSGSLLDTQYF

v_call: TRBV5-1
d_call: -
clone_size: -
j_call: TRBJ1-1
cdr3_nt: TGCGCCAGCACGCGGAGAGGCGACACTGAAGCTTTCTTT
cdr3_aa: CASTRRGDTEAFF

v_call: TRBV7-6
d_call: -
clone_size: -
j_call: TRBJ2-7
cdr3_nt: TGTGCCAGCAGCTTAGTGGCGGGCGTATACGAGCAGTACTTC
cdr3_aa: CASSLVAGVYEQYF

v_call: TRBV7-8
d_call: TRBD1
clone_size: -
j_call: TRBJ1-1
cdr3_nt: TGTGCCAGCAGCTTAAGGTGGACAGGGGGCAGTACTGAAGCTTTCTTT
cdr3_aa: CASSLRWTGGSTEAFF

v_call: TRBV2
d_call: TRBD1
clone_size: -
j_call: TRBJ1-6
cdr3_nt: TGTGCCAGCAGTGTCAAAAATCTCGCAGGGGGAAAGTCACCCCTCCACTTT
cdr3_aa: CASSVKNLAGGKSPLHF

v_call: TRBV6-5
d_call: TRBD1
clone_size: -
j_call: TRBJ2-1
cdr3_nt: TGTGCCAGCGGCGGACAGGGTATCTATGAGCAGTTCTTC
cdr3_aa: CASGGQGIYEQFF

v_call: TRBV30
d_call: -
clone_size: once
j_call: TRBJ1-1
cdr3_nt: TGTGCCTGGAGCCCTAGAGCGAACACTGAAGCTTTCTTT
cdr3_aa: CAWSPRANTEAFF

v_call: TRBV10-3
d_call: -
clone_size: -
j_call: TRBJ2-7
cdr3_nt: TGTGCCATCAGTGAGTCGTATCGGGGAAACTACGAGCAGTACTTC
cdr3_aa: CAISESYRGNYEQYF

v_call: TRBV21-1
d_call: -
clone_size: -
j_call: TRBJ1-5
cdr3_nt: TGTGCCAGCAGCGCAAACAGACACCCGGGGGATCAGCCCCAGCATTTT
cdr3_aa: CASSANRHPGDQPQHF

v_call: TRBV29-1
d_call: -
clone_size: -
j_call: TRBJ2-3
cdr3_nt: TGCAGCGTTTTCTTCAGCACAGATACGCAGTATTTT
cdr3_aa: CSVFFSTDTQYF

v_call: TRBV9
d_call: -
clone_size: -
j_call: TRBJ1-1
cdr3_nt: TGTGCCAGCAGCGCCCCTCGGGGGGGGGCTGCTGAAGCTTTCTTT
cdr3_aa: CASSAPRGGAAEAFF

v_call: TRBV28
d_call: -
clone_size: -
j_call: TRBJ1-1
cdr3_nt: TGTGCCAGCAGTTCCGTCGAGTCGGACACTGAAGCTTTCTTT
cdr3_aa: CASSSVESDTEAFF

v_call: TRBV6-5
d_call: -
clone_size: -
j_call: TRBJ1-5
cdr3_nt: TGTGCCAGCAGTCTAAGTCTTCGACCCCAGCATTTT
cdr3_aa: CASSLSLRPQHF

v_call: TRBV15
d_call: TRBD1
clone_size: -
j_call: TRBJ2-3
cdr3_nt: TGTGCCACCAGTAGCGGGACAGGGGCAGATACGCAGTATTTT
cdr3_aa: CATSSGTGADTQYF

v_call: TRBV5-1
d_call: TRBD2
clone_size: -
j_call: TRBJ2-1
cdr3_nt: TGCGCCAGCAGCTTGGGACTAGCGGGGGACAATGAGCAGTTCTTC
cdr3_aa: CASSLGLAGDNEQFF

v_call: TRBV6-5
d_call: TRBD2
clone_size: -
j_call: TRBJ2-1
cdr3_nt: TGTGCCAGCGGAATAGCGGGGGGGACATATGAGCAGTTCTTC
cdr3_aa: CASGIAGGTYEQFF

v_call: TRBV19
d_call: TRBD2
clone_size: -
j_call: TRBJ2-1
cdr3_nt: TGTGCCAGTGGCCTGGGGAGGGTTGAGCAGTTCTTC
cdr3_aa: CASGLGRVEQFF

v_call: TRBV3-1/TRBV3-2
d_call: -
clone_size: -
j_call: TRBJ2-7
cdr3_nt: TGTGCCAGCAGCCAAGGGACGGGGATCGAGCAGTACTTC
cdr3_aa: CASSQGTGIEQYF

v_call: TRBV5-1
d_call: TRBD1
clone_size: -
j_call: TRBJ2-5
cdr3_nt: TGCGCCAGCAGCCGCTCCGGGACAGAGAGGCGACAAGAGACCCAGTACTTC
cdr3_aa: CASSRSGTERRQETQYF

v_call: TRBV2
d_call: TRBD2
clone_size: -
j_call: TRBJ2-3
cdr3_nt: TGTGCCAGCATCCGGACTAGTGGAAGCACAGATACGCAGTATTTT
cdr3_aa: CASIRTSGSTDTQYF

v_call: TRBV19
d_call: -
clone_size: -
j_call: TRBJ2-2
cdr3_nt: TGTGCCAGTAGTATCGGCAGGGGTAATAGAGCCGGGGAGCTGTTTTTT
cdr3_aa: CASSIGRGNRAGELFF

v_call: TRBV4-1
d_call: -
clone_size: -
j_call: TRBJ2-1
cdr3_nt: TGCGCCAGCAGCCAAGGGGCCCGGCAGGGCCCCACAAGGGGCAATGAGCAGTTCTTC
cdr3_aa: CASSQGARQGPTRGNEQFF

v_call: TRBV24-1
d_call: TRBD1
clone_size: -
j_call: TRBJ1-1
cdr3_nt: TGTGCCAGATCTTCGGGACAGGGGGCACCGCAGGAGATGAACACTGAAGCTTTCTTT
cdr3_aa: CARSSGQGAPQEMNTEAFF

v_call: TRBV6-6
d_call: TRBD2
clone_size: -
j_call: TRBJ2-1
cdr3_nt: TGTGCCAGCAGTTACAGCGGGACCTGGGTGGGGGGTGAGCAGTTCTTC
cdr3_aa: CASSYSGTWVGGEQFF

v_call: TRBV9
d_call: -
clone_size: -
j_call: TRBJ2-7
cdr3_nt: TGTGCCAGCAGCGCGACAGGTACGTCCTACGAGCAGTACTTC
cdr3_aa: CASSATGTSYEQYF

v_call: TRBV5-1
d_call: TRBD1
clone_size: -
j_call: TRBJ1-6
cdr3_nt: TGCGCCAGCAGCTTGGTGGAGACAGGGAGTTCTGGTTCACCCCTCCACTTT
cdr3_aa: CASSLVETGSSGSPLHF

v_call: TRBV5-1
d_call: TRBD1
clone_size: once
j_call: TRBJ2-5
cdr3_nt: TGCGCCAGCAGCTTGCCCGGACAGGGAATCGTGGGCCAAGAGACCCAGTACTTC
cdr3_aa: CASSLPGQGIVGQETQYF

v_call: TRBV14
d_call: -
clone_size: few
j_call: TRBJ2-3
cdr3_nt: TGTGCCAGCAGCCAAGGTCACCACCAGTCCAGGGATACGCAGTATTTT
cdr3_aa: CASSQGHHQSRDTQYF

v_call: TRBV4-1
d_call: -
clone_size: -
j_call: TRBJ2-2
cdr3_nt: TGCGCCAGCAGTACGAACACCGGGGAGCTGTTTTTT
cdr3_aa: CASSTNTGELFF

v_call: TRBV6-5
d_call: -
clone_size: -
j_call: TRBJ2-5
cdr3_nt: TGTGCCAGCCGGACAGCCCCGTTAGGGTCCCAGTACTTC
cdr3_aa: CASRTAPLGSQYF

v_call: TRBV4-1
d_call: TRBD2
clone_size: -
j_call: TRBJ2-3
cdr3_nt: TGCGCCAGCAGACGGGAAGCGGGGGGCCTCACAGATACGCAGTATTTT
cdr3_aa: CASRREAGGLTDTQYF

v_call: TRBV29-1
d_call: TRBD1
clone_size: -
j_call: TRBJ1-1
cdr3_nt: TGCAGCGTTGTGGGGGTTCTGGACAGGGATTTAACTGAAGCTTTCTTT
cdr3_aa: CSVVGVLDRDLTEAFF

v_call: TRBV5-1
d_call: TRBD2
clone_size: -
j_call: TRBJ2-7
cdr3_nt: TGCGCCAGCAGCTTGGCCGGGGGGGTCCAGGGTAGTTACGAGCAGTACTTC
cdr3_aa: CASSLAGGVQGSYEQYF

v_call: TRBV5-1
d_call: -
clone_size: -
j_call: TRBJ2-7
cdr3_nt: TGCGCCAGCAGCCCCTTCCCGAGGGTAGAAGAGCAGTACTTC
cdr3_aa: CASSPFPRVEEQYF

v_call: TRBV7-6
d_call: -
clone_size: -
j_call: TRBJ2-5
cdr3_nt: TGTGCCAGCAGCTTAAATTTCGGTCAGGGGGGAGAGACCCAGTACTTC
cdr3_aa: CASSLNFGQGGETQYF

v_call: TRBV7-9
d_call: TRBD1
clone_size: -
j_call: TRBJ1-1
cdr3_nt: TGTGCCAGCAGCCCGTACAGGGGAAGAGGTACTGAAGCTTTCTTT
cdr3_aa: CASSPYRGRGTEAFF

v_call: TRBV30
d_call: -
clone_size: -
j_call: TRBJ2-7
cdr3_nt: TGTGCCTGGAGTAGAGAAACCTACGAGCAGTACTTC
cdr3_aa: CAWSRETYEQYF

v_call: TRBV4-1
d_call: -
clone_size: -
j_call: TRBJ2-3
cdr3_nt: TGCGCCAGCAGCCGTGACCCTACCCCACAGGATACGCAGTATTTT
cdr3_aa: CASSRDPTPQDTQYF

v_call: TRBV30
d_call: TRBD1
clone_size: -
j_call: TRBJ1-2
cdr3_nt: TGTGCCTGGGGGGACAGGGACTATGGCTACACCTTC
cdr3_aa: CAWGDRDYGYTF

v_call: TRBV9
d_call: -
clone_size: -
j_call: TRBJ2-5
cdr3_nt: TGTGCCAGCAGCGAGGGGCCTGGGTTAGAGACCCAGTACTTC
cdr3_aa: CASSEGPGLETQYF

v_call: TRBV2
d_call: TRBD1
clone_size: -
j_call: TRBJ2-5
cdr3_nt: TGTGCCAGAGGACAGGGGCAAGAGACCCAGTACTTC
cdr3_aa: CARGQGQETQYF

v_call: TRBV5-1
d_call: -
clone_size: once
j_call: TRBJ1-1
cdr3_nt: TGCGCCAGCAGCTACGACACCCGGAACACTGAAGCTTTCTTT
cdr3_aa: CASSYDTRNTEAFF

v_call: TRBV30
d_call: -
clone_size: -
j_call: TRBJ1-4
cdr3_nt: TGTGCCTGGAGTACCCGGGGAAGGGATGAAAAACTGTTTTTT
cdr3_aa: CAWSTRGRDEKLFF

v_call: TRBV11-2
d_call: -
clone_size: -
j_call: TRBJ2-2
cdr3_nt: TGTGCCAGCAGCCCGCGCACAGAGACGGTGAACACCGGGGAGCTGTTTTTT
cdr3_aa: CASSPRTETVNTGELFF

v_call: TRBV24-1
d_call: TRBD2
clone_size: -
j_call: TRBJ2-1
cdr3_nt: TGTGCCACCAGTGATCCTACTAGCGGGGGGGCCTACAATGAGCAGTTCTTC
cdr3_aa: CATSDPTSGGAYNEQFF

v_call: TRBV5-1
d_call: -
clone_size: -
j_call: TRBJ1-1
cdr3_nt: TGCGCCAGCAGCCTTAGTTCGCCGAACACTGAAGCTTTCTTT
cdr3_aa: CASSLSSPNTEAFF

v_call: TRBV11-2
d_call: TRBD2
clone_size: -
j_call: TRBJ2-1
cdr3_nt: TGTGCCAGCAGCGTAAACCGCGGGGGGGCTTACAATGAGCAGTTCTTC
cdr3_aa: CASSVNRGGAYNEQFF

v_call: TRBV25-1
d_call: TRBD1
clone_size: -
j_call: TRBJ2-1
cdr3_nt: TGTGCCAGCAGTCCGACAGGGACACAGCTTCCATCCTACAATGAGCAGTTCTTC
cdr3_aa: CASSPTGTQLPSYNEQFF

v_call: TRBV7-9
d_call: TRBD2
clone_size: -
j_call: TRBJ2-3
cdr3_nt: TGTGCCAGCAGCATTCGACTAGCGGGGGATAGGACAGATACGCAGTATTTT
cdr3_aa: CASSIRLAGDRTDTQYF